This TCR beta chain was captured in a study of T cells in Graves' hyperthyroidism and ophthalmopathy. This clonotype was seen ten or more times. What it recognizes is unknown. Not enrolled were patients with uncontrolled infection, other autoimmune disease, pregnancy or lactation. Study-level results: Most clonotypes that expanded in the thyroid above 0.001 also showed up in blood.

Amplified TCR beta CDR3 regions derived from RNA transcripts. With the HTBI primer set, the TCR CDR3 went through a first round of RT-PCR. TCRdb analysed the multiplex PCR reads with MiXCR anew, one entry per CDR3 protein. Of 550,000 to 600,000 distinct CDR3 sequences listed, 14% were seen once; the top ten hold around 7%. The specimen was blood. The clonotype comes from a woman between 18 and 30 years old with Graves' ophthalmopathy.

The CDR3 DNA reads TGTGCCAGCAGCCGGGGTAGCGGCCCCACCTACGAGCAGTACTTC. Residues: CASSRGSGPTYEQYF. This chain links TRBV14 with TRBJ2-7, with D possibly TRBD2 on 6 matching bases. The CDR3 is 15 residues long. V was cut by 4 bases and J by 2 bases, with 15 bases left in between. Germline CDR1 SGHDN, CDR2 FVKESK.